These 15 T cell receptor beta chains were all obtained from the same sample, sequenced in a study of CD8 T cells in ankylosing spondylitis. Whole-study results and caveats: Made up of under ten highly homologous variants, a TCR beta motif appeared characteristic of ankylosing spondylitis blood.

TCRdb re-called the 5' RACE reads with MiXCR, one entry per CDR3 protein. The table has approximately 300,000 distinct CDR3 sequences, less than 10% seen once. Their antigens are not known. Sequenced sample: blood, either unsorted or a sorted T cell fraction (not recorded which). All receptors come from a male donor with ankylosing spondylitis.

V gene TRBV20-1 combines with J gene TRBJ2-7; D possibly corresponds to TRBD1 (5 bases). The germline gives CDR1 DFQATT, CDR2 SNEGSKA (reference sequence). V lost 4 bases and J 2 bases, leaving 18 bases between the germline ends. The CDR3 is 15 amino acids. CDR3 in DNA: TGCAGTGCTACGGGTACGCGACAGTTTACCTACGAGCAGTACTTC. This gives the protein CSATGTRQFTYEQYF.

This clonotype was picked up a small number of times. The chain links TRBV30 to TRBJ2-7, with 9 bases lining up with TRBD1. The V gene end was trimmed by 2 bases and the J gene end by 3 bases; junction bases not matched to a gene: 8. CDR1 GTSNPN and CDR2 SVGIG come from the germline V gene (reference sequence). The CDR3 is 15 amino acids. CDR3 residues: CAWSKGQGRFYEQYF. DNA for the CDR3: TGTGCCTGGAGTAAGGGACAGGGTAGATTCTACGAGCAGTACTTC.

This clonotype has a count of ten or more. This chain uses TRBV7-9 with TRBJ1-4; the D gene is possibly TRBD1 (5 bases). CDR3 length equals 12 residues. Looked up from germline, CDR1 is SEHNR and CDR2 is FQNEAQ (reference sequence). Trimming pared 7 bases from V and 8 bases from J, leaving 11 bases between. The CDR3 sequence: CASNGEGEKLFF. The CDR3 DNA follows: TGTGCCAGCAACGGAGAGGGGGAAAAACTGTTTTTT.

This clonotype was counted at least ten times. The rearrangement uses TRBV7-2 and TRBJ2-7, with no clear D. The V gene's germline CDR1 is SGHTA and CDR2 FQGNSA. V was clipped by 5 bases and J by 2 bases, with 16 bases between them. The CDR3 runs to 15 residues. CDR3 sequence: CASSPRPLNPYEQYF. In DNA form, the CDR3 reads TGTGCCAGCAGCCCGAGGCCTCTTAATCCCTACGAGCAGTACTTC.

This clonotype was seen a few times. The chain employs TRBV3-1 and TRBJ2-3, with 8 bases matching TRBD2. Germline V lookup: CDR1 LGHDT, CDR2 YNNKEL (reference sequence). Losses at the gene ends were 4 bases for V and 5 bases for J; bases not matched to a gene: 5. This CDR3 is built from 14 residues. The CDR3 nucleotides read TGTGCCAGCAGCCCGGGACTAGTGGGAGATACGCAGTATTTT. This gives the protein CASSPGLVGDTQYF.

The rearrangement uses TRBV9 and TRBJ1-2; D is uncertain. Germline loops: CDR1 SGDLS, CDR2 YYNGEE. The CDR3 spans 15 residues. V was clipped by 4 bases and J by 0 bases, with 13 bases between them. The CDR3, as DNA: TGTGCCAGCAGCCCAACAGTTTCCACTAACTATGGCTACACCTTC. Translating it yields CASSPTVSTNYGYTF.

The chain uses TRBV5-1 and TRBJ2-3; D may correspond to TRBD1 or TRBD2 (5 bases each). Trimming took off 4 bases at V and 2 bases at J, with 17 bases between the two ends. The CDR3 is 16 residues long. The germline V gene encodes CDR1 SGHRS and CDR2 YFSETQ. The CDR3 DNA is TGCGCCAGCAGCCTGCAGGGAGCCCGCTCCACAGATACGCAGTATTTT. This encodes CASSLQGARSTDTQYF.

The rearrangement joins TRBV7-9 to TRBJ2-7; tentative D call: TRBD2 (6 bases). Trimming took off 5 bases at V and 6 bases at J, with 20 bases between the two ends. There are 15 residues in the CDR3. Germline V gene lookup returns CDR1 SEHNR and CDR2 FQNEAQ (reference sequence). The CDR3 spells CASSARDSGPFEQYF. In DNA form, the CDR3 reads TGTGCCAGCAGCGCGAGGGACTCTGGGCCCTTCGAGCAGTACTTC.

CDR3 region: CASSSVGIGETQYF. CDR3 DNA sequence: TGTGCCAGCAGTTCTGTTGGTATCGGAGAGACCCAGTACTTC. This chain joins TRBV9 and TRBJ2-5; D ambiguous. This CDR3 contains 14 residues. Germline V CDR1 and CDR2: SGDLS, YYNGEE. Trimming took 5 bases from V and 4 from J, leaving 15 bases between them.

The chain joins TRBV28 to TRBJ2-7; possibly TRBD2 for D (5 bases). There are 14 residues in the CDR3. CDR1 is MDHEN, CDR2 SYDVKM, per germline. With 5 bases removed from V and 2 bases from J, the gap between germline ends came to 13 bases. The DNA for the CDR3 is TGTGCCAGCAGTCAAACTAGGGCTCCCTACGAGCAGTACTTC. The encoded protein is CASSQTRAPYEQYF.

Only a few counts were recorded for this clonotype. The CDR3 loop is CASSFLQKPYEQYF. The CDR3, as DNA: TGCGCCAGCAGCTTCTTACAGAAACCCTACGAGCAGTACTTC. V is TRBV5-1 and J is TRBJ2-7; D is ambiguous. The germline V gene has CDR1 SGHRS and CDR2 YFSETQ. V lost 2 bases and J lost 2, with 11 bases in between. The CDR3 extends over 14 amino acids.

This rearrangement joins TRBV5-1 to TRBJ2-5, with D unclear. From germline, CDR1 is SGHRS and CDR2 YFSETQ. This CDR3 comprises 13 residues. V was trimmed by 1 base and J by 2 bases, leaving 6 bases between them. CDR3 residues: CASSLLRQETQYF. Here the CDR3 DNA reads TGCGCCAGCAGCTTGCTACGGCAAGAGACCCAGTACTTC.

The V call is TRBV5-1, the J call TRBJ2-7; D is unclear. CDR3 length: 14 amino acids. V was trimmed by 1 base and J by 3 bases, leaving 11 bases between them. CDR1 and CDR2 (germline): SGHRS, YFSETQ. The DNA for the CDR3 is TGCGCCAGCAGCTTGTTTCAAGACGGCTACGAGCAGTACTTC. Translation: CASSLFQDGYEQYF. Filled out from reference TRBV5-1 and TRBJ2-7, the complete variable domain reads KAGVTQTPRYLIKTRGQQVTLSCSPISGHRSVSWYQQTPGQGLQFLFEYFSETQRNKGNFPGRFSGRQFSNSRSEMNVSTLELGDSALYLCASSLFQDGYEQYFGPGTRLTVT.

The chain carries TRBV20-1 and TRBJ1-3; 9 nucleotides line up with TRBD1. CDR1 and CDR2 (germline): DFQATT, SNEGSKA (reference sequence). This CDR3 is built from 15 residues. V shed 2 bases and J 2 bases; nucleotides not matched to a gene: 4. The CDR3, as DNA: TGCAGTGCTAGAACCGGACAGGGGACTGGAAACACCATATATTTT. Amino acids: CSARTGQGTGNTIYF.

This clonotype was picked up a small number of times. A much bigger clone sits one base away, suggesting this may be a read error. The CDR3 DNA reads TGCAGTGCTGGAGATCCTCTAGCGGGAAGAGAGACCCAGTACTTC. Residues: CSAGDPLAGRETQYF. The chain uses TRBV20-1 and TRBJ2-5; TRBD2 matches at 9 bases. Germline CDR1 and CDR2: DFQATT and SNEGSKA (reference sequence). The CDR3 sequence is 15 residues long.